The TCR beta chain under discussion was sequenced for a study of blood T cell repertoires in COVID-19. Study details: T cells, B-cell-depleted T cells, or PBMCs provided the cDNA or gDNA that served as material.

CDR3 length: 15 amino acids. V trimming: 2 bases; J trimming: 8 bases; junction bases outside the gene matches: 9. Germline V lookup: CDR1 SEHNR, CDR2 FQNEAQ (reference sequence). Per the study methods: Amplification of reference gene primers provided the estimated nucleated cell counts. Clones were read by immunoSEQ multiplex PCR, and TCRdb kept only the in-frame ones, dropping some. V, J and clone size are those of that table, while D and trimming were read from the DNA. The data show more than 300,000 clones, about 83% seen once. Sequenced: peripheral blood. This chain joins TRBV7-9 and TRBJ2-1, with 7 bases lining up with TRBD1. The TCR originated in a woman in her 50s with acute or convalescent COVID-19. DNA for the CDR3: TGTGCCAGCAGCTTAAGGGCAGGGGGAATCGATGAGCAGTTCTTC. Protein product: CASSLRAGGIDEQFF. Full variable domain (remainder filled in from reference TRBV7-9 and TRBJ2-1): DTGVSQNPRHKITKRGQNVTFRCDPISEHNRLYWYRQTLGQGPEFLTYFQNEAQLEKSRLLSDRFSAERPKGSFSTLEIQRTEQGDSAMYLCASSLRAGGIDEQFFGPGTRLTVL.